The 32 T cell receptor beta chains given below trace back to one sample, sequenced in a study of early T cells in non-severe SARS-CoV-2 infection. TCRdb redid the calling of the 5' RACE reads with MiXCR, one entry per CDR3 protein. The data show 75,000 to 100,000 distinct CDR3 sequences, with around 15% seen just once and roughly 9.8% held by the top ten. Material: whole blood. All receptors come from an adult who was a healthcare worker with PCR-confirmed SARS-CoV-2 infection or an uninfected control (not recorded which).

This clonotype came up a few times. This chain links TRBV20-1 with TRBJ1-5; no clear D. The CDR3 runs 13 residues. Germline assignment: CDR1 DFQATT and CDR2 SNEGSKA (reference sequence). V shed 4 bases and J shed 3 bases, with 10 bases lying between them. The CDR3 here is CSAMAGLNQPQHF. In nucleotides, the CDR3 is TGCAGTGCTATGGCAGGCCTCAATCAGCCCCAGCATTTT.

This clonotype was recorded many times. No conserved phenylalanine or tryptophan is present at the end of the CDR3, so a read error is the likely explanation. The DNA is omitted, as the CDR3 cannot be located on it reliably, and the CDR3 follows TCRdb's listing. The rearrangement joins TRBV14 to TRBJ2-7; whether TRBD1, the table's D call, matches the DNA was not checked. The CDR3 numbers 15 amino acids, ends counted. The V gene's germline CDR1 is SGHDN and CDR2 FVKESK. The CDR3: CASSQIPSGGDRASR.

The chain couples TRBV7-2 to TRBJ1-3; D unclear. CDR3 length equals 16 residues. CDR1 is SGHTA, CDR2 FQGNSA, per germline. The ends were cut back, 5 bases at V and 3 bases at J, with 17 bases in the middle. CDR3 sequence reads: CASSPRAGSLGNTIYF. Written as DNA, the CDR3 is TGTGCCAGCAGCCCTAGGGCGGGATCGCTTGGAAACACCATATATTTT.

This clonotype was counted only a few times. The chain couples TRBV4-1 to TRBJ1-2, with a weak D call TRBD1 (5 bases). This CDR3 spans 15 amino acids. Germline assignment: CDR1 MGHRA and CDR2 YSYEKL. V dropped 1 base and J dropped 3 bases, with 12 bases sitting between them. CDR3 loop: CASSQGGGFYYGYTF. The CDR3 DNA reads TGCGCCAGCAGCCAAGGGGGCGGATTCTACTATGGCTACACCTTC.

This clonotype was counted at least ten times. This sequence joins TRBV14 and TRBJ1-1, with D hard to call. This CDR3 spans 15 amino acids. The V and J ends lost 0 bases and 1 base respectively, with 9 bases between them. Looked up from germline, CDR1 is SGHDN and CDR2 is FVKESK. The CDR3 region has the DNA TGTGCCAGCAGCCAAGAAGCTGGATCGAACACTGAAGCTTTCTTT. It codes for CASSQEAGSNTEAFF.

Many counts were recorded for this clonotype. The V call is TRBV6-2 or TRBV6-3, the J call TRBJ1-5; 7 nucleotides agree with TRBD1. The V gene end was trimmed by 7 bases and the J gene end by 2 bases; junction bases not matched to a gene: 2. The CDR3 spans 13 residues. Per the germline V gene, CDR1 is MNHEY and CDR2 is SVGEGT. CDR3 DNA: TGTGCCAGCAAAACAGGGGGCAATCAGCCCCAGCATTTT. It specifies CASKTGGNQPQHF.

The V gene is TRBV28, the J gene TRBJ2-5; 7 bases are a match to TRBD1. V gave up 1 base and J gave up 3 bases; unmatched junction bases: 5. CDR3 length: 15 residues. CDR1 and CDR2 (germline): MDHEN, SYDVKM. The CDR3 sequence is CASSLSGTVEETQYF. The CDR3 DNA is TGTGCCAGCAGTTTATCAGGGACAGTAGAAGAGACCCAGTACTTC.

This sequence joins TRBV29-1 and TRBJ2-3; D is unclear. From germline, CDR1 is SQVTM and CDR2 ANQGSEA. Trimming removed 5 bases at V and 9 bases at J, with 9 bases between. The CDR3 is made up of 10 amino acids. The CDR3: CSVWSNTQYF. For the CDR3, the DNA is TGCAGCGTTTGGTCCAACACGCAGTATTTT.

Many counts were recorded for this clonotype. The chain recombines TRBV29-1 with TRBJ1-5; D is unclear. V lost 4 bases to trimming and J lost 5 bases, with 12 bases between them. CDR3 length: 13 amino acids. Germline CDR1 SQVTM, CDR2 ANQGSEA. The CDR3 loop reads CSVVEGIDQPQHF. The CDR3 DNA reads TGCAGCGTTGTTGAAGGTATCGATCAGCCCCAGCATTTT. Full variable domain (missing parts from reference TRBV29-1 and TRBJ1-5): SAVISQKPSRDICQRGTSLTIQCQVDSQVTMMFWYRQQPGQSLTLIATANQGSEATYESGFVIDKFPISRPNLTFSTLTVSNMSPEDSSIYLCSVVEGIDQPQHFGDGTRLSIL.

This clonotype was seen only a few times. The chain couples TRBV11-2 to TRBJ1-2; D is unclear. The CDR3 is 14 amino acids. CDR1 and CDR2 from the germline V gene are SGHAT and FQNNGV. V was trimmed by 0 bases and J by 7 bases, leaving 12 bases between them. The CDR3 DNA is TGTGCCAGCAGCTTAGATCGGAATAACCGTGGCTACACCTTC. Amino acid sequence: CASSLDRNNRGYTF.

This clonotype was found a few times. The CDR3 sequence is CASRYRGELFF. DNA of the CDR3: TGTGCCAGCAGGTATAGGGGGGAGCTGTTTTTT. The chain recombines TRBV28 with TRBJ2-2; D gene unclear. The CDR3 runs to 11 residues. Germline V gene data show CDR1 as MDHEN and CDR2 as SYDVKM. V was clipped by 6 bases and J by 8 bases, with 7 bases between them.

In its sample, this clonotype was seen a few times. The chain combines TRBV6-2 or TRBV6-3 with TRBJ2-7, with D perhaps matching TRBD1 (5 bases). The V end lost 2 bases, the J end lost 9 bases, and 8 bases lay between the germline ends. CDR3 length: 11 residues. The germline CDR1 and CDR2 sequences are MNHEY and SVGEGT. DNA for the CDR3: TGTGCCAGCAGTTACGGAAGGGGGCAGTACTTC. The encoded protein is CASSYGRGQYF.

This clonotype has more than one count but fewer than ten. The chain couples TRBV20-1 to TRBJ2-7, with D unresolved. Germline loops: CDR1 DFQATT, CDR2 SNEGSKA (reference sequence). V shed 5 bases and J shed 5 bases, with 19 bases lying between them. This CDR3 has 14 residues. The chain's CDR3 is CSARANVFVDEQYF. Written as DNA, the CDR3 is TGCAGTGCTCGAGCGAATGTATTTGTAGACGAGCAGTACTTC.

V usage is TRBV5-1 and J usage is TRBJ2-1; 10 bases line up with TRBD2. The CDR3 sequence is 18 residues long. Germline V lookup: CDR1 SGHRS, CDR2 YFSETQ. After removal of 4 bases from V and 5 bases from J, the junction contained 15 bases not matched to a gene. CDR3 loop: CASSPSLSSGGPHNEQFF. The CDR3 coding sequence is TGCGCCAGCAGCCCCAGTCTTTCTAGCGGGGGCCCTCACAATGAGCAGTTCTTC.

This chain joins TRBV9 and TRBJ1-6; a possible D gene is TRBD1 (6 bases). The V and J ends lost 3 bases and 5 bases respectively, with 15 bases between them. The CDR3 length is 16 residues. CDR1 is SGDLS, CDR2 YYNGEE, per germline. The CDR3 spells CASSEQGTWHNSPLHF. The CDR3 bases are TGTGCCAGCAGCGAACAGGGAACGTGGCATAATTCACCCCTCCACTTT. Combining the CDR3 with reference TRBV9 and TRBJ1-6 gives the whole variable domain DSGVTQTPKHLITATGQRVTLRCSPRSGDLSVYWYQQSLDQGLQFLIQYYNGEERAKGNILERFSAQQFPDLHSELNLSSLELGDSALYFCASSEQGTWHNSPLHFGNGTRLTVT.

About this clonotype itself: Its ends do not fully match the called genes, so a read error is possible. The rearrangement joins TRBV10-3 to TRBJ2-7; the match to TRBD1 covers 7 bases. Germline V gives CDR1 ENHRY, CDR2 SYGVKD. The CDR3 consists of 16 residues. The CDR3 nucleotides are TGTGCCATCAGTGAGGACAGGGCTGGTGAAGAGAGCGAGCAGTGCTTC. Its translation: CAISEDRAGEESEQCF.

The CDR3 is CASSQQRAANTGELFF. In nucleotides, the CDR3 is TGCGCCAGCAGCCAACAGCGGGCTGCGAACACCGGGGAGCTGTTTTTT. The rearrangement uses TRBV4-1 and TRBJ2-2; weak D call: TRBD2 (6 bases). Trimming took off 2 bases at V and 0 bases at J, with 10 bases between the two ends. In germline, CDR1 is MGHRA, CDR2 YSYEKL. The CDR3 contains 16 residues.

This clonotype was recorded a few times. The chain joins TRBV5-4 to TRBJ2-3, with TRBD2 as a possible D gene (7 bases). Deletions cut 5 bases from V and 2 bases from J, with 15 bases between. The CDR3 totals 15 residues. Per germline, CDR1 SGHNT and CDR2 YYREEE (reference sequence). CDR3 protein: CASSLPGGLTDTQYF. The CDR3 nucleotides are TGTGCCAGCAGTTTGCCGGGGGGCCTCACAGATACGCAGTATTTT.

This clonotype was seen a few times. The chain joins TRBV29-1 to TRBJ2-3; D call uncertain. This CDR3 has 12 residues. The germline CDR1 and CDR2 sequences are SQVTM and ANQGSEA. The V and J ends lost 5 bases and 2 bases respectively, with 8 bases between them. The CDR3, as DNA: TGCAGCGTTTCTCCTATCACAGATACGCAGTATTTT. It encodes CSVSPITDTQYF.

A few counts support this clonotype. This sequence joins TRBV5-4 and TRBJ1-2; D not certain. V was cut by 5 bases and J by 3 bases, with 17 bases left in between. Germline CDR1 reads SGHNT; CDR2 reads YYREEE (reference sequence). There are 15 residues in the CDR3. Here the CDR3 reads CASSLGGGQDYGYTF. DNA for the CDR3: TGTGCCAGCAGTCTTGGAGGTGGGCAAGACTATGGCTACACCTTC.

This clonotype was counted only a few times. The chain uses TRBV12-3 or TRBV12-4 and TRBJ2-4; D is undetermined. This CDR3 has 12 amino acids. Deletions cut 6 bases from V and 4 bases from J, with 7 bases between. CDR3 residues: CASSQTKNIQYF. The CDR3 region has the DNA TGTGCCAGCAGCCAGACTAAAAACATTCAGTACTTC.

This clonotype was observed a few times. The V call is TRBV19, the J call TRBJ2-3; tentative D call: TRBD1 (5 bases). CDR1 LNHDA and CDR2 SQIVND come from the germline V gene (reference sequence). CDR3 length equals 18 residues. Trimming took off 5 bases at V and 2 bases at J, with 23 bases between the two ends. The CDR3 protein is CASSFLTPTGHTTDTQYF. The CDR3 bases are TGTGCCAGTAGTTTCCTGACGCCTACAGGACATACCACAGATACGCAGTATTTT.

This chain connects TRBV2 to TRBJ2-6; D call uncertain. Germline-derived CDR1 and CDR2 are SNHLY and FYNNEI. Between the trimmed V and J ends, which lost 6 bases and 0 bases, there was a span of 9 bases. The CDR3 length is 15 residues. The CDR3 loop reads CASSSGGSGANVLTF. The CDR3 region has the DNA TGTGCCAGCAGCTCCGGCGGCTCTGGGGCCAACGTCCTGACTTTC.

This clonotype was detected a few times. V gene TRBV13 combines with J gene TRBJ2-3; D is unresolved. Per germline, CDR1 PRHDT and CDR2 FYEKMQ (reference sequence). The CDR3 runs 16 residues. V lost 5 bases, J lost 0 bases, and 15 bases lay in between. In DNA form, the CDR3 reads TGTGCCAGCAGCCCCCGGGCAGGTTACAGCACAGATACGCAGTATTTT. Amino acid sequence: CASSPRAGYSTDTQYF.

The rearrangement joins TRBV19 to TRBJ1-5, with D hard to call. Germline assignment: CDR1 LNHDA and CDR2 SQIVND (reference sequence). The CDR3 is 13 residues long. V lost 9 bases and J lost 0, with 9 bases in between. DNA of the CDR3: TGTGCCAGCAACAATATTAGCAATCAGCCCCAGCATTTT. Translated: CASNNISNQPQHF.

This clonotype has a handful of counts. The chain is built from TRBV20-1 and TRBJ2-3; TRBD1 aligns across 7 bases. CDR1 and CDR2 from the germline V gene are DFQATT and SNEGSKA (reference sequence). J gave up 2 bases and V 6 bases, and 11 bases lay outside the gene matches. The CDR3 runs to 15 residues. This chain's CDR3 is CSAYKTGAVTDTQYF. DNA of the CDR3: TGCAGTGCGTATAAAACAGGGGCCGTCACAGATACGCAGTATTTT.

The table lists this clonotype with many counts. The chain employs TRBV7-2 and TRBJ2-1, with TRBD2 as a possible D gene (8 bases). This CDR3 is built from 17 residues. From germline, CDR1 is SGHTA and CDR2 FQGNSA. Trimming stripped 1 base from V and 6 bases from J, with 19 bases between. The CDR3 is CASSLVSGTALLNEQFF. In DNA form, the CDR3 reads TGTGCCAGCAGCTTAGTTAGCGGGACAGCCTTACTCAATGAGCAGTTCTTC.

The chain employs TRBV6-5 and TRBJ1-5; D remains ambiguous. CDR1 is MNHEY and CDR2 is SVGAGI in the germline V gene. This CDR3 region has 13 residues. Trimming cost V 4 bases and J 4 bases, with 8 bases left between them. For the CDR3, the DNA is TGTGCCAGCAGTTCTCGGAGGAATCAGCCCCAGCATTTT. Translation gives CASSSRRNQPQHF.

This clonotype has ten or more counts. The CDR3 spells CASSLNMAVEQYF. DNA for the CDR3: TGTGCCAGCAGCTTAAACATGGCCGTCGAGCAGTACTTC. The chain joins TRBV7-8 to TRBJ2-7, with D uncertain. V lost 2 bases and J lost 6, with 11 bases in between. Germline V gene lookup returns CDR1 SGHVS and CDR2 FQNEAQ. The CDR3 consists of 13 residues.

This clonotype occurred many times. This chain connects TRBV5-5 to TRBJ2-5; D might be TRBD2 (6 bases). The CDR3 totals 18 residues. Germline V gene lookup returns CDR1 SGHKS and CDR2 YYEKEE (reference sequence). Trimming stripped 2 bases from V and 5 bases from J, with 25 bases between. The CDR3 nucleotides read TGTGCCAGCAGCTTCCACCCCCCGGGAGTCATTGACCGGGAGACCCAGTACTTC. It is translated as CASSFHPPGVIDRETQYF.

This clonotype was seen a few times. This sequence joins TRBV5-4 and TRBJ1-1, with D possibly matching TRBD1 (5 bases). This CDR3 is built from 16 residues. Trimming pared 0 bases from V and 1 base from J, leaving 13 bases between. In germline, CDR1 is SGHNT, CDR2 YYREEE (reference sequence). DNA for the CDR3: TGTGCCAGCAGCTTGGGATCCCCGAGGGGGAACACTGAAGCTTTCTTT. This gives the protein CASSLGSPRGNTEAFF. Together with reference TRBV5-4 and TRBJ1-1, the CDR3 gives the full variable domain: ETGVTQSPTHLIKTRGQQVTLRCSSQSGHNTVSWYQQALGQGPQFIFQYYREEENGRGNFPPRFSGLQFPNYSSELNVNALELDDSALYLCASSLGSPRGNTEAFFGQGTRLTVV.

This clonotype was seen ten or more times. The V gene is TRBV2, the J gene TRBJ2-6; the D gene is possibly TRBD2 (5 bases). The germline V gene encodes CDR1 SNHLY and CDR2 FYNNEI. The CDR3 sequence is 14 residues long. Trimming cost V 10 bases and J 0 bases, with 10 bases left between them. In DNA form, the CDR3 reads TGTGCCACCAAGGAGGACTCTGGGGCCAACGTCCTGACTTTC. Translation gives CATKEDSGANVLTF.